Listed here is a single T cell receptor (beta chain). This sample is drawn from a study of control samples from healthy donors and cancer patients. The repertoire was sequenced with immunoSEQ multiplex PCR; TCRdb's copy has only in-frame clones and lacks some. The table has 100,000 or so clones, approximately 81% seen once. Germline lookup yields CDR1 SGHNT and CDR2 YYREEE (reference sequence). V was pared by 0 bases and J by 2 bases, with 8 bases between. CDR3 length: 14 residues. The sequence came from a woman in her thirties in good health. Sequences were obtained from blood. The V gene is TRBV5-4, the J gene TRBJ1-2, with no clear D. In DNA form, the CDR3 reads TGTGCCAGCAGCTTGGAGGGAGCAAACTATGGCTACACCTTC. It is translated as CASSLEGANYGYTF.